One sample yielded the 14 T cell receptor beta chains listed below, sequenced in a study of blood T cell repertoires in COVID-19. Method: immunoSEQ multiplex PCR; TCRdb's copy keeps in-frame clones and lacks some. Here the sample spans roughly 380,000 clones, 85% being singletons. Sequenced material: peripheral blood. These receptors all come from a woman in her late teens or twenties with acute or convalescent COVID-19.

This chain joins TRBV5-6 and TRBJ2-3; 12 bases are shared with TRBD1. V lost 0 bases to trimming and J lost 6 bases; unmatched junction nucleotides: 2. Germline V gene sequence: CDR1 SGHDT, CDR2 YYEEEE. The CDR3 has 15 residues. CDR3 amino acids: CASSLGDRGRDTQYF. In DNA form, the CDR3 reads TGTGCCAGCAGCTTGGGGGACAGGGGGCGGGATACGCAGTATTTT.

The rearrangement links TRBV11-2 to TRBJ1-1, with 7 bases aligning to TRBD1. Germline CDR1 is SGHAT and CDR2 is FQNNGV. The length of the CDR3 is 15 residues. With V trimmed by 4 bases and J by 2 bases, 7 bases remained unmatched. The CDR3 reads CASSSDRVRNTEAFF. DNA for the CDR3: TGTGCCAGCAGCTCTGACAGGGTACGAAACACTGAAGCTTTCTTT.

CDR3 coding DNA: TGTGCCAGCAATAAGGGAGGCGAGACCCAGTACTTC. Translating it yields CASNKGGETQYF. V is TRBV2 and J is TRBJ2-5, with D tentatively TRBD2 (6 bases). The V gene's germline CDR1 is SNHLY and CDR2 FYNNEI. The CDR3 is 12 amino acids. With 7 bases removed from V and 5 bases from J, the gap between germline ends came to 11 bases.

The V call is TRBV2, the J call TRBJ2-1; possible D gene TRBD2, 7 bases. The CDR3 is 14 residues long. Germline V CDR1 and CDR2: SNHLY, FYNNEI. With 8 bases removed from V and 7 bases from J, the gap between germline ends came to 18 bases. This CDR3 reads CASGMGGPGNEQFF. The CDR3 coding sequence is TGTGCCAGCGGAATGGGGGGGCCCGGGAATGAGCAGTTCTTC.

The chain recombines TRBV12-5 with TRBJ1-1; TRBD1 matches 7 bases. Germline V gives CDR1 LGHNT, CDR2 FRNRAP. Losses at the gene ends were 5 bases for V and 0 bases for J; bases not matched to a gene: 9. This CDR3 region has 16 residues. The CDR3 DNA reads TGTGCTAGTGGTCCAGAGCGACAGGGTTTGAACACTGAAGCTTTCTTT. Residues: CASGPERQGLNTEAFF.

The chain couples TRBV5-1 to TRBJ2-7, with 9 positions matching TRBD1. The CDR3 contains 16 residues. After removal of 5 bases from V and 3 bases from J, the junction contained 12 bases not matched to a gene. Germline V gives CDR1 SGHRS, CDR2 YFSETQ. The CDR3: CASSLTAGTGIYEQYF. The CDR3 coding sequence is TGCGCCAGCAGTCTCACAGCCGGGACAGGGATCTACGAGCAGTACTTC.

The genes are TRBV7-6 and TRBJ2-7; 9 bases are a match to TRBD1. J gave up 4 bases and V 0 bases, and 7 bases lay outside the gene matches. CDR1 is SGHVS, CDR2 FNYEAQ, per germline. This CDR3 contains 16 residues. This chain's CDR3 is CASSLAGQGTLYEQYF. CDR3 DNA sequence: TGTGCCAGCAGCTTAGCGGGACAGGGAACTCTTTACGAGCAGTACTTC.

The chain employs TRBV2 and TRBJ1-5; D is ambiguous. Per the germline V gene, CDR1 is SNHLY and CDR2 is FYNNEI. This CDR3 is built from 16 residues. Trimming cost V 4 bases and J 0 bases, with 13 bases left between them. CDR3 residues: CASSASRFPSNQPQHF. CDR3 nucleotides: TGTGCCAGCAGTGCTAGCCGATTCCCTAGCAATCAGCCCCAGCATTTT.

V gene TRBV18 combines with J gene TRBJ2-3; possibly TRBD1 for D (7 bases). The germline gives CDR1 KGHSH, CDR2 LQKENI. The CDR3 consists of 15 residues. V was trimmed by 2 bases and J by 2 bases, leaving 11 bases between them. CDR3 bases: TGTGCCAGCTCACCAGCGGGACAGATCACAGATACGCAGTATTTT. Amino acids: CASSPAGQITDTQYF.

This chain uses TRBV18 with TRBJ2-1, with 8 bases matching TRBD2. From germline, CDR1 is KGHSH and CDR2 LQKENI. V shed 2 bases and J 2 bases; nucleotides not matched to a gene: 5. The CDR3 sequence is 16 residues long. CDR3 in DNA: TGTGCCAGCTCACCAGGGCTAGCGGGCGCCTACAATGAGCAGTTCTTC. This gives the protein CASSPGLAGAYNEQFF.

The chain couples TRBV6-5 to TRBJ2-7; D call uncertain. The V gene lost 6 bases and the J gene lost 13 bases, with 16 bases spanning the gap. The CDR3 contains 11 residues. Germline V CDR1 and CDR2: MNHEY, SVGAGI. CDR3 sequence reads: CASSLVLRPYF. The CDR3 coding sequence is TGTGCCAGCAGCCTCGTCCTCAGGCCCTACTTC.

The rearrangement uses TRBV12-5 and TRBJ2-2; 10 nucleotides line up with TRBD2. The germline V gene encodes CDR1 LGHNT and CDR2 FRNRAP. This CDR3 region has 16 residues. The V and J ends lost 1 base and 6 bases, in that order; junction bases with no gene match: 5. CDR3 protein: CASGLGLAGDAGELFF. As DNA, the CDR3 is TGTGCTAGTGGTTTGGGGCTAGCGGGAGATGCCGGGGAGCTGTTTTTT.

This clone was seen just once. This chain uses TRBV10-3 with TRBJ2-1, with a tentative D call TRBD2 (6 bases). V was shortened by 2 bases and J by 6 bases, with 11 bases between the two germline ends. This CDR3 region has 14 residues. CDR1 is ENHRY, CDR2 SYGVKD, per germline. The CDR3 DNA reads as TGTGCCATCAGTGAGGGAGGGTTCGTCAATGAGCAGTTCTTC. Translated, it gives CAISEGGFVNEQFF.

The J gene is TRBJ2-1, the V gene TRBV7-9; TRBD2 aligns across 13 bases. J gave up 2 bases and V 5 bases, and 6 bases lay outside the gene matches. CDR1 is SEHNR and CDR2 is FQNEAQ in the germline V gene (reference sequence). The CDR3 covers 17 residues. The CDR3 loop reads CASSGWTSGSAYNEQFF. The DNA for the CDR3 is TGTGCCAGCAGCGGTTGGACTAGCGGGAGCGCCTACAATGAGCAGTTCTTC.